The table lists the clone carrying this TCR beta chain with a few counts. Its antigen is still unknown. These data originate in a study of T-cell memory formation after mild COVID-19. Study-wide findings and caveats: CD4+ bias marked clones expanding day 15 to 37, unlike balanced contracting clones.

V lost 4 bases, J lost 0 bases, and 12 bases stayed unmatched. Germline values: CDR1 LGHNA, CDR2 YSLEER. CDR3 length: 18 residues. From the 5' RACE reads, TCRdb called clonotypes with MiXCR, one entry per CDR3 protein. The table has about 180,000 distinct CDR3 sequences, 15% to 20% seen once. Sequenced sample: PBMCs or a T cell subset sorted from them (not recorded which). J is TRBJ1-2 and V is TRBV4-3; 9 positions agree with TRBD1. This receptor was obtained from a man aged 18 to 29 who had mild COVID-19 (a few samples of this study predate the infection). Cell type and time point are not known. DNA of the CDR3: TGCGCCAGCAGCCGGGGCACAGGGGGCGCAGGGGCTAACTATGGCTACACCTTC. This encodes CASSRGTGGAGANYGYTF.